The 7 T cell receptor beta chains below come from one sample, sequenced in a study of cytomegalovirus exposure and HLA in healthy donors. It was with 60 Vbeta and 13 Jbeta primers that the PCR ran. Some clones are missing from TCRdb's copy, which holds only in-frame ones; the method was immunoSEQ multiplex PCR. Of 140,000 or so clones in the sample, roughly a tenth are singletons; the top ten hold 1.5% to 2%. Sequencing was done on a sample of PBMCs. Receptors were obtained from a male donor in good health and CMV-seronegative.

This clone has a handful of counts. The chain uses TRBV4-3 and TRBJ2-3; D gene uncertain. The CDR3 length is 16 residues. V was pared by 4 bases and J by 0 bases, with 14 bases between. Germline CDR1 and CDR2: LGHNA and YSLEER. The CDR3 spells CASSPYPTESTDTQYF. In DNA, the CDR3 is TGCGCCAGCAGCCCGTATCCCACGGAGAGCACAGATACGCAGTATTTT.

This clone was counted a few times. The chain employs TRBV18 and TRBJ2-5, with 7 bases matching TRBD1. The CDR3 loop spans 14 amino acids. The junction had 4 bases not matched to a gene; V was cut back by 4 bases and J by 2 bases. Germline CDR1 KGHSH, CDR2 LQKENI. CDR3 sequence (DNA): TGTGCCAGCTCACTACCGGACAGGCAAGAGACCCAGTACTTC. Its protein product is CASSLPDRQETQYF.

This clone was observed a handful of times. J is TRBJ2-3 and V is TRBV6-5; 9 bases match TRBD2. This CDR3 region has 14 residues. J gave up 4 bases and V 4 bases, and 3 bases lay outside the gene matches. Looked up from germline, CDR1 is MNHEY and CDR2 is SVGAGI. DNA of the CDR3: TGTGCCAGCAGTTCCGGACTAGCGCCAGATACGCAGTATTTT. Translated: CASSSGLAPDTQYF.

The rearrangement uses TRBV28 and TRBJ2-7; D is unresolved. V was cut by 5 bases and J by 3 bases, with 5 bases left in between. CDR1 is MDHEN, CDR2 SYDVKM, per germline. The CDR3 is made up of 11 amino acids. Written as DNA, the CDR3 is TGTGCCAGCAGTATTAACTACGAGCAGTACTTC. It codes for CASSINYEQYF.

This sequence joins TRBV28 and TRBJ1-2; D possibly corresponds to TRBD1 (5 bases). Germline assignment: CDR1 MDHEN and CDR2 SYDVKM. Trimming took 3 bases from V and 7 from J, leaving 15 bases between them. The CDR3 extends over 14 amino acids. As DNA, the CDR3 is TGTGCCAGCAGTTTGCGGTGGCAGGGTAGTGGCTACACCTTC. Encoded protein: CASSLRWQGSGYTF.

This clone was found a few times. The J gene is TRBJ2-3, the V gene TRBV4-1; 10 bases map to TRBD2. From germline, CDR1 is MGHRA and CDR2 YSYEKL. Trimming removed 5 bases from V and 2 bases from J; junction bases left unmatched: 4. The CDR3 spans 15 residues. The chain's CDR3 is CASSRLAGATDTQYF. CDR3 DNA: TGCGCCAGCAGCAGACTAGCGGGCGCCACAGATACGCAGTATTTT.

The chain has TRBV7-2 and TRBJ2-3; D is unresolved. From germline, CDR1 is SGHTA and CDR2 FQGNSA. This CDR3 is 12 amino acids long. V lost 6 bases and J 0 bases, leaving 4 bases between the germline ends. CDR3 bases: TGTGCCAGCAGAGCTAGCACAGATACGCAGTATTTT. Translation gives CASRASTDTQYF.